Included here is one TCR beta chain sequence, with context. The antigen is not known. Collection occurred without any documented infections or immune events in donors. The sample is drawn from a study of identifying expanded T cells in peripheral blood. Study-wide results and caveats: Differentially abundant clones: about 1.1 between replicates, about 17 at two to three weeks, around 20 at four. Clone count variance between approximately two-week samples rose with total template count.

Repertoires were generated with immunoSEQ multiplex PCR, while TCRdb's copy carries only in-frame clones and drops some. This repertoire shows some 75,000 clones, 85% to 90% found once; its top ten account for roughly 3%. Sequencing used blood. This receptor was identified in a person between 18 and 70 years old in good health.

CDR3 coding DNA: TGTGCCAGCAGCCCGAGGCCTGCCGGGAGCTCCTACGAGCAGTACTTC. Its translation is CASSPRPAGSSYEQYF. V usage is TRBV7-8 and J usage is TRBJ2-7; D may be TRBD2 (6 bases). Germline CDR1 is SGHVS and CDR2 is FQNEAQ. With 5 bases removed from V and 0 bases from J, the gap between germline ends came to 17 bases. The CDR3 spans 16 residues.